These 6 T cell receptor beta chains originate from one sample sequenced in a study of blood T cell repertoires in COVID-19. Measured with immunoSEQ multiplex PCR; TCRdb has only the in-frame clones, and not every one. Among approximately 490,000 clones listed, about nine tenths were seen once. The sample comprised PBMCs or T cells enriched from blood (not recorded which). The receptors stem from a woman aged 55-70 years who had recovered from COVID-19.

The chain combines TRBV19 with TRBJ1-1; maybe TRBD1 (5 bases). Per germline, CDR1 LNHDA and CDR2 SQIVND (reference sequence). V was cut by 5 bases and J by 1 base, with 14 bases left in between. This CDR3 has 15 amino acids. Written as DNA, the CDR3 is TGTGCCAGTAGTTCCCAAGGACACAAGAACACTGAAGCTTTCTTT. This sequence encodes CASSSQGHKNTEAFF.

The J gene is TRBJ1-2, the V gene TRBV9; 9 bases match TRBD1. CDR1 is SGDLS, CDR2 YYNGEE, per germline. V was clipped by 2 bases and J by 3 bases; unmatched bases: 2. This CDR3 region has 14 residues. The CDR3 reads CASSVGQGYYGYTF. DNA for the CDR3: TGTGCCAGCAGCGTGGGACAGGGATACTATGGCTACACCTTC. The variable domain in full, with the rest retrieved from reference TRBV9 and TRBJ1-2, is DSGVTQTPKHLITATGQRVTLRCSPRSGDLSVYWYQQSLDQGLQFLIQYYNGEERAKGNILERFSAQQFPDLHSELNLSSLELGDSALYFCASSVGQGYYGYTFGSGTRLTVV.

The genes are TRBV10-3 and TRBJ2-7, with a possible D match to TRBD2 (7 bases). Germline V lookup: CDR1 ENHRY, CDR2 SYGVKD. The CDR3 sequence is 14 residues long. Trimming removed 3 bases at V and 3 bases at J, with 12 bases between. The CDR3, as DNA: TGTGCCATCAGTGACCGGGGGGCATACTACGAGCAGTACGTC. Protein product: CAISDRGAYYEQYV.

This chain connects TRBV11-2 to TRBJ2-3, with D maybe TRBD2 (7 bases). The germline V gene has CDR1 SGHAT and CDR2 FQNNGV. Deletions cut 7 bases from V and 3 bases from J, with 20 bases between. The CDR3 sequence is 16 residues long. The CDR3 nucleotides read TGTGCCAGCAACCCTGGGGGGGCAGGGTATACAGATACGCAGTATTTT. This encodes CASNPGGAGYTDTQYF.

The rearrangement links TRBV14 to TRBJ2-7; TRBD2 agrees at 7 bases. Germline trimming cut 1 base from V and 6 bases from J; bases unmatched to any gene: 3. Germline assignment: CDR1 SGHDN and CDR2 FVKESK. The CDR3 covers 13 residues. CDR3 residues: CASSQAGGGEQYV. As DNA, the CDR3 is TGTGCCAGCAGCCAAGCGGGCGGGGGCGAGCAGTACGTC.

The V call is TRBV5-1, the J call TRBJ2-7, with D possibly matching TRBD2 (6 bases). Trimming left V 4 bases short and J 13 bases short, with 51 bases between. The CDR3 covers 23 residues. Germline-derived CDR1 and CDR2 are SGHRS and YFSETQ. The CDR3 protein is CASSHKSRDCLRGRDGEIIVRYV. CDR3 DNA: TGCGCCAGCAGCCACAAATCCCGGGACTGCCTTCGGGGACGGGACGGGGAGATCATAGTGAGATACGTC.